A selection of T cell receptor beta chains follows, all from one sample in a study of T cells after yellow fever vaccination. MiXCR was run by TCRdb on the 5' RACE reads, yielding one entry per CDR3 protein. The table has roughly 340,000 distinct CDR3 sequences, about 4% seen once; the top ten hold approximately 25%. The material sequenced was PBMCs, taken 5 days after the yellow fever booster vaccination. These receptors were obtained from a man aged 18 to 29 who received the YFV17D yellow fever vaccine. The CDR3 runs from the conserved cysteine through the conserved F or W. The D gene is left open where the match is weak. The size of a clone is reported for some rows only, either as once, few or many, or as a class for expanded clones.

>many|TRBJ1-2|NA|TRBV2
TGTGCCAGCAGTGGGGCAGGGAAATACTACACCTTC
CASSGAGKYYTF
>many|TRBJ2-3|NA|TRBV5-6
TGTGCCAGCAGCCCGCCCAGAGCCGGGGGTAGTACAGATACGCAGTATTTT
CASSPPRAGGSTDTQYF
>few|TRBJ2-1|TRBD2|TRBV4-1
TGCGCCAGCAGCCAAGGGCGGGGGGGACCCTACAATGAGCAGTTCTTC
CASSQGRGGPYNEQFF
>many|TRBJ2-2|NA|TRBV7-2
TGTGCCAGCAGCTTAATCGGTCAAACTTCCGGGGAGCTGTTTTTT
CASSLIGQTSGELFF
>many|TRBJ1-2|NA|TRBV5-1
TGCGCCAGCAATGGAGGAGGCCCCGGCGTGGACGGCTACACCTTC
CASNGGGPGVDGYTF
>NA|TRBJ2-1|NA|TRBV7-7
TGTGCTAGCAGCCCGAGCCTGGGCAGCTACAATGAGCAGTTCTTC
CASSPSLGSYNEQFF
>NA|TRBJ2-6|NA|TRBV19
TGTGCCAGTGAGCCGGGACCCAAAGGATCTGGGGCCAACGTCCTGACTTTC
CASEPGPKGSGANVLTF
>few|TRBJ1-2|TRBD1|TRBV7-8
TGTGCCAGCAGCCACGGACAGGACCAATCCTATGGCTACACCTTC
CASSHGQDQSYGYTF
>many|TRBJ2-5|TRBD2|TRBV7-2
TGTGCCAGCAGTTTCCCCGGGTTGGGACTAGCGCCTCAAGAGACCCAGTACTTC
CASSFPGLGLAPQETQYF
>many|TRBJ1-1|NA|TRBV15
TGTGCCACCAGCAGAGGGATCGGGGGAGTGAACACTGAAGCTTTCTTT
CATSRGIGGVNTEAFF
>many|TRBJ2-1|NA|TRBV24-1
TGTGCCACGGGCAGTGGGCTCGGTAATGAGCAGTTCTTC
CATGSGLGNEQFF
>few|TRBJ2-3|TRBD2|TRBV20-1
TGCAGTGCTAGAGCGTCTAGCGGGGGACGGACAGATACGCAGTATTTT
CSARASSGGRTDTQYF
>NA|TRBJ2-1|TRBD1|TRBV4-3
TGCGCCAGCAGCCATCCCGGGACAGCAACCGAGCAGTTCTTC
CASSHPGTATEQFF
>many|TRBJ2-3|TRBD2|TRBV5-4
TGTGCCAGCAGCATAGCGGGGTGGCGCGGGGATACGCAGTATTTT
CASSIAGWRGDTQYF
>many|TRBJ2-2|NA|TRBV29-1
TGCAGCGTAGCCGCAGACACCGGGGAGCTGTTTTTT
CSVAADTGELFF
>few|TRBJ2-3|TRBD1|TRBV19
TGTGCCAGTAGCGACAGGGGCGAGACAGATACGCAGTATTTT
CASSDRGETDTQYF
>few|TRBJ1-5|NA|TRBV7-8
TGTGCCAGCAGCCGTAGCCGGGGACTTTTTAGCAATCAGCCCCAGCATTTT
CASSRSRGLFSNQPQHF
>NA|TRBJ2-7|NA|TRBV3-1
TGTGCCAGCAGCCGCAACACAGGGGAGCAGTACTTC
CASSRNTGEQYF
>many|TRBJ2-5|NA|TRBV1
TGCACCAGCAGTACCTTGACTAGCGGACAAGAGACCCAGTACTTC
CTSSTLTSGQETQYF
>few|TRBJ1-1|NA|TRBV7-9
TGTGCCAGCACCCCCCTGGGGGGACACACTGAAGCTTTCTTT
CASTPLGGHTEAFF
>many|TRBJ1-1|NA|TRBV19
TGTGCCAGTAGTATAGTTCCCTCGGAAGCTTTCTTT
CASSIVPSEAFF
>many|TRBJ1-2|TRBD1|TRBV10-3
TGTGCCATCAGCCAGGGGGAGGAATATGGCTACACCTTC
CAISQGEEYGYTF
>NA|TRBJ2-1|TRBD2|TRBV12-3/TRBV12-4
TGTGCCAGCAGGACAACGGGGGGGGCTGAGCAGTTCTTC
CASRTTGGAEQFF
>NA|TRBJ2-1|TRBD2|TRBV5-4
TGTGCCAGCAGCTTCGGACTAGCGGGGGGTGGTGAGCAGTTCTTC
CASSFGLAGGGEQFF
>NA|TRBJ2-6|NA|TRBV25-1
TGTGCCAGCAGTGCCCAGGGTTATGGGGCCAACGTCCTGACTTTC
CASSAQGYGANVLTF
>few|TRBJ2-2|TRBD2|TRBV6-1
TGTGCCAGCAGTGAAGCGAGTGGACTAGCGGGCTCGGTCTTTTTT
CASSEASGLAGSVFF
>many|TRBJ2-2|NA|TRBV7-6
TGTGCCAGCAGCTTCGAACAGGACCACACCGGGGAGCTGTTTTTT
CASSFEQDHTGELFF